These T cell receptor beta chains were read from a single sample in a study of control samples from healthy donors and cancer patients. Assay: immunoSEQ multiplex PCR; the TCRdb copy retains only in-frame clones and omits some. Here the sample spans 180,000 or so clones, about nine tenths being singletons. Sample: blood. The source is a woman aged 25-40 years in good health. The CDR3 runs from the conserved cysteine through the conserved F or W. D genes are given only for firm matches. Clone size is not always given. Where it is, it says once, few, many or a class for expanded clones.

abundance,d_gene,v_gene,j_gene,len,CDR3aa,CDR3nt
.,.,TRBV6-5,TRBJ1-1,14,CASRPGPWNTEAFF,TGTGCCAGCAGGCCGGGACCCTGGAACACTGAAGCTTTCTTT
.,TRBD1,TRBV25-1,TRBJ1-4,15,CASSEGTASSEKLFF,TGTGCCAGCAGTGAGGGGACAGCCTCCTCTGAAAAACTGTTTTTT
.,.,TRBV5-1,TRBJ1-1,14,CASTSTGISTEAFF,TGCGCCAGCACCTCTACAGGGATTAGCACTGAAGCTTTCTTT
.,.,TRBV11-2,TRBJ1-5,13,CASSSHNNQPQHF,TGTGCCAGCAGCTCACACAACAATCAGCCCCAGCATTTT
.,TRBD2,TRBV7-2,TRBJ2-5,14,CASSAGLAQETQYF,TGTGCCAGCAGCGCGGGACTAGCGCAAGAGACCCAGTACTTC
.,TRBD2,TRBV6-5,TRBJ2-5,13,CASSAGTTETQYF,TGTGCCAGCAGCGCCGGGACTACTGAGACCCAGTACTTC
.,.,TRBV7-2,TRBJ1-1,15,CASSLLAGRGTEAFF,TGTGCCAGCAGCTTACTTGCAGGGCGGGGGACTGAAGCTTTCTTT
.,TRBD1,TRBV19,TRBJ1-1,15,CASSGQGALNTEAFF,TGTGCCAGTAGCGGACAGGGGGCTCTGAACACTGAAGCTTTCTTT
.,TRBD1,TRBV7-2,TRBJ1-5,14,CASSLDRGPQPQHF,TGTGCCAGCAGCTTAGACAGGGGGCCCCAGCCCCAGCATTTT
.,.,TRBV7-9,TRBJ2-1,13,CASSQGHNNEQFF,TGTGCCAGCAGCCAGGGACACAACAATGAGCAGTTCTTC
.,TRBD1,TRBV18,TRBJ1-1,13,CASSDRGGYEAFF,TGTGCCAGCTCAGACAGGGGAGGGTATGAAGCTTTCTTT
.,.,TRBV4-2,TRBJ2-5,13,CASSQADQETQYF,TGTGCCAGCAGCCAAGCCGACCAAGAGACCCAGTACTTC
.,.,TRBV5-1,TRBJ1-4,13,CASSRSTNEKLFF,TGCGCCAGCAGTAGGTCGACTAATGAAAAACTGTTTTTT
.,.,TRBV11-2,TRBJ2-1,13,CASSLGGYNEQFF,TGTGCCAGCAGCTTAGGGGGCTACAATGAGCAGTTCTTC
once,TRBD1,TRBV7-9,TRBJ2-7,15,CASSPSGTGSYEQYF,TGTGCCAGCAGCCCCTCCGGGACAGGCTCCTACGAGCAGTACTTC
.,TRBD2,TRBV6-5,TRBJ2-3,15,CASRTSGGRADTQYF,TGTGCCAGCAGAACTAGCGGGGGGAGGGCAGATACGCAGTATTTT
.,TRBD1,TRBV7-9,TRBJ1-2,15,CASSLADRGGYGYTF,TGTGCCAGCAGCTTAGCCGACAGGGGAGGATATGGCTACACCTTC
.,.,TRBV7-9,TRBJ1-6,14,CASSFDALPSPLHF,TGTGCCAGCAGCTTCGACGCCCTTCCATCACCCCTCCACTTT
.,.,TRBV2,TRBJ1-4,15,CASSEAGGADEKLFF,TGTGCCAGCAGTGAAGCGGGGGGCGCGGATGAAAAACTGTTTTTT
.,.,TRBV7-9,TRBJ1-3,13,CASSLRGANTIYF,TGTGCCAGCAGCTTAAGAGGGGCAAACACCATATATTTT
.,.,TRBV3-1/TRBV3-2,TRBJ1-4,14,CASSQDTVNEKLFF,TGTGCCAGCAGCCAAGATACCGTTAATGAAAAACTGTTTTTT
.,TRBD1,TRBV27,TRBJ1-2,14,CASRDRGGPYGYTF,TGTGCCAGCAGAGACAGGGGGGGGCCTTATGGCTACACCTTC
.,.,TRBV24-1,TRBJ2-2,15,CATSDRGVGTGELFF,TGTGCCACCAGTGATCGGGGTGTTGGCACCGGGGAGCTGTTTTTT
once,.,TRBV19,TRBJ2-5,15,CASSIGLAPQETQYF,TGTGCCAGTAGTATAGGTCTAGCCCCACAAGAGACCCAGTACTTC
.,.,TRBV18,TRBJ2-1,14,CASSPPGPYNEQFF,TGTGCCAGCTCACCACCGGGACCTTACAATGAGCAGTTCTTC
.,TRBD2,TRBV18,TRBJ2-3,14,CASSPLAGGDTQYF,TGTGCCAGCTCACCCCTAGCGGGAGGAGATACGCAGTATTTT
.,TRBD2,TRBV11-2,TRBJ2-7,14,CASSWAGTSHEQYF,TGTGCCAGCAGCTGGGCCGGGACTAGCCACGAGCAGTACTTC
.,TRBD1,TRBV7-6,TRBJ1-3,14,CASSLGTGGNTIYF,TGTGCCAGCAGCTTAGGGACAGGGGGAAACACCATATATTTT
.,.,TRBV28,TRBJ1-6,16,CASSLTGPPYDSPLHF,TGTGCCAGCAGTCTCACAGGGCCCCCTTATGATTCACCCCTCCACTTT
.,.,TRBV5-1,TRBJ2-1,14,CASSLVGSYNEQFF,TGCGCCAGCAGCTTGGTTGGGTCCTACAATGAGCAGTTCTTC
.,TRBD1,TRBV5-1,TRBJ2-5,13,CASGQGARETQYF,TGCGCCAGCGGTCAGGGGGCGAGGGAGACCCAGTACTTC
.,.,TRBV19,TRBJ2-6,15,CASSISPGGANVLTF,TGTGCCAGTAGTATCTCCCCCGGCGGGGCCAACGTCCTGACTTTC
.,.,TRBV4-1,TRBJ2-1,13,CASSQGTNNEQFF,TGCGCCAGCAGCCAAGGGACTAACAATGAGCAGTTCTTC
.,.,TRBV3-1/TRBV3-2,TRBJ1-3,15,CASSQGTHSGNTIYF,TGTGCCAGCAGCCAAGGGACACACTCTGGAAACACCATATATTTT
.,.,TRBV28,TRBJ1-4,14,CASSLSQANEKLFF,TGTGCCAGCAGTTTATCTCAGGCTAATGAAAAACTGTTTTTT
.,TRBD2,TRBV4-3,TRBJ2-4,17,CASSQDLAVLAKNIQYF,TGCGCCAGCAGCCAAGATCTAGCGGTTCTAGCCAAAAACATTCAGTACTTC
.,.,TRBV11-3,TRBJ1-3,13,CASSLGVGNTIYF,TGTGCCAGCAGCTTAGGCGTTGGAAACACCATATATTTT
.,.,TRBV2,TRBJ2-3,12,CASRTGTDTQYF,TGTGCCAGCAGGACGGGGACAGATACGCAGTATTTT
.,.,TRBV11-3,TRBJ1-3,16,CASSLEGTFSGNTIYF,TGTGCCAGCAGCTTAGAAGGGACCTTCTCTGGAAACACCATATATTTT
.,TRBD2,TRBV10-3,TRBJ2-1,14,CAISGGGAYNEQFF,TGTGCCATCAGTGGCGGGGGGGCGTACAATGAGCAGTTCTTC
.,.,TRBV12-5,TRBJ2-7,11,CASGVTYEQYF,TGTGCTAGTGGTGTGACCTACGAGCAGTACTTC
.,.,TRBV19,TRBJ1-1,14,CASSPRQENTEAFF,TGTGCCAGTAGTCCCCGACAGGAGAACACTGAAGCTTTCTTT
.,.,TRBV6-1,TRBJ1-6,14,CASSDQGRNSPLHF,TGTGCCAGCAGTGACCAGGGCCGTAATTCACCCCTCCACTTT
.,.,TRBV5-8,TRBJ2-1,15,CASSFGLASYNEQFF,TGTGCCAGCAGCTTCGGACTCGCCTCCTACAATGAGCAGTTCTTC
.,.,TRBV29-1,TRBJ1-2,12,CSVEREVYGYTF,TGCAGCGTTGAAAGAGAGGTCTATGGCTACACCTTC
.,TRBD2,TRBV4-1,TRBJ2-1,16,CASRQIAGTNYNEQFF,TGCGCCAGCAGACAAATAGCGGGTACCAACTACAATGAGCAGTTCTTC
.,.,TRBV6-5,TRBJ1-1,14,CASRLDSLNTEAFF,TGTGCCAGCAGACTCGACAGCCTGAACACTGAAGCTTTCTTT
.,.,TRBV6-1,TRBJ2-4,13,CASSEGARYIQYF,TGTGCCAGCAGTGAGGGGGCGCGGTACATTCAGTACTTC
.,.,TRBV11-2,TRBJ2-3,13,CASSLAAANTQYF,TGTGCCAGCAGCTTAGCGGCCGCTAATACGCAGTATTTT
.,.,TRBV9,TRBJ1-5,15,CASSVGWYSNQPQHF,TGTGCCAGCAGCGTAGGGTGGTATAGCAATCAGCCCCAGCATTTT
.,TRBD2,TRBV28,TRBJ2-7,16,CASSLGTSGRAYEQYF,TGTGCCAGCAGTTTAGGGACTAGCGGGAGGGCTTACGAGCAGTACTTC
.,.,TRBV28,TRBJ2-1,14,CASSSDSSYNEQFF,TGTGCCAGCAGTTCGGACAGCTCCTACAATGAGCAGTTCTTC
.,.,TRBV12-3/TRBV12-4,TRBJ2-1,11,CASMGHNEQFF,TGTGCCAGCATGGGCCACAATGAGCAGTTCTTC
.,TRBD2,TRBV11-3,TRBJ2-5,16,CASSSGTSGSQETQYF,TGTGCCAGCAGCTCCGGGACTAGCGGGTCACAAGAGACCCAGTACTTC
.,TRBD2,TRBV30,TRBJ2-1,14,CAWSVTGGHYEQFF,TGTGCCTGGAGTGTAACGGGAGGGCATTATGAGCAGTTCTTC